These 23 T cell receptor beta chains were all obtained from the same sample, sequenced in a study of cytomegalovirus exposure and HLA in healthy donors (dated by TCRdb to the late 2010s). Libraries were built with the immunoSEQ multiplex PCR assay. A mixture of 60 forward primers for TCR Vbeta segments and 13 reverse primers for TCR Jbeta segments was used in the multiplex PCR. TCRdb took this table from immuneACCESS and kept in-frame rearrangements with V and J called. Such tables lack part of the clones; where checked against another copy, unresolved V genes explain under half of the gap, and the rest is unexplained. This sample has 120,000 to 150,000 clones in its table, and around three quarters of those were observed once. Of the sample, around 1.9% falls within the top ten clones. Material: PBMCs. These receptors were obtained from a middle-aged woman in good health and CMV-seronegative.

The V and J genes are TRBV6-5 and TRBJ1-1; a possible D gene is TRBD1 (6 bases). The CDR3 has 13 amino acids. Germline assignment: CDR1 MNHEY and CDR2 SVGAGI. V lost 7 bases and J lost 5, with 14 bases in between. CDR3 sequence: CASTLLGGTEAFF. The CDR3 bases are TGTGCCAGCACCCTACTAGGGGGAACTGAAGCTTTCTTT.

This rearrangement joins TRBV2 to TRBJ1-5; the match to TRBD1 covers 9 bases. J lost 6 bases, V lost 4 bases, and 4 bases had no gene match. Germline V gives CDR1 SNHLY, CDR2 FYNNEI. The CDR3 length is 14 residues. Here the CDR3 DNA reads TGTGCCAGCAGTGGGGGACAGGGTGTTCAGCCCCAGCATTTT. Translation: CASSGGQGVQPQHF.

The V gene is TRBV10-3, the J gene TRBJ2-7; TRBD1 matches at 8 bases. With V trimmed by 4 bases and J by 6 bases, 8 bases remained unmatched. This CDR3 region has 14 residues. Per germline, CDR1 ENHRY and CDR2 SYGVKD. CDR3 DNA: TGTGCCATCAGTGTTGCGGCAGGGGGCGGCGAGCAGTACTTC. Its protein is CAISVAAGGGEQYF.

The V gene is TRBV11-2, the J gene TRBJ1-3; 8 nucleotides match TRBD1. CDR1 SGHAT and CDR2 FQNNGV come from the germline V gene. The CDR3 extends over 16 amino acids. After removal of 5 bases from V and 1 base from J, the junction contained 7 bases not matched to a gene. The CDR3, as DNA: TGTGCCAGCAGCACAGGGGGGTCAGGGTCTGGAAACACCATATATTTT. Amino acid sequence: CASSTGGSGSGNTIYF.

This rearrangement joins TRBV30 to TRBJ1-3; a possible D gene is TRBD1 (5 bases). Germline loops: CDR1 GTSNPN, CDR2 SVGIG (reference sequence). V was shortened by 8 bases and J by 0 bases, with 11 bases between the two germline ends. This CDR3 has 13 residues. For the CDR3, the DNA is TGTGCCGGCAGGGTTAACTCTGGAAACACCATATATTTT. This codes for CAGRVNSGNTIYF.

This clone was observed a handful of times. This chain uses TRBV15 with TRBJ1-4, with D tentatively TRBD1 (5 bases). Germline CDR1 and CDR2: LNHNV and YYDKDF (reference sequence). This CDR3 region has 14 residues. The V end was cut by 6 bases, the J end by 0 bases, with 8 bases between. CDR3 DNA sequence: TGTGCCACCAGGCAGGGAACAACTAATGAAAAACTGTTTTTT. As protein: CATRQGTTNEKLFF.

The V and J genes are TRBV10-1 and TRBJ1-2; unclear D gene. CDR1 and CDR2 from the germline V gene are WNHNN and SYGVQD (reference sequence). The length of the CDR3 is 15 residues. V lost 2 bases, J lost 4 bases, and 14 bases lay in between. CDR3 nucleotides: TGCGCCAGCAGTGAGGACTTTGAAGATCGCTATGGCTACACCTTC. It yields the protein CASSEDFEDRYGYTF.

The chain couples TRBV19 to TRBJ1-6; D perhaps matches TRBD1 (6 bases). The CDR3 has 15 amino acids. V gave up 4 bases and J gave up 7 bases, with 14 bases separating them. Germline V gives CDR1 LNHDA, CDR2 SQIVND (reference sequence). This CDR3 reads CASSNTGIINSPLHF. CDR3 DNA: TGTGCCAGTAGTAATACAGGGATCATCAATTCACCCCTCCACTTT.

The V call is TRBV18, the J call TRBJ2-1; D unresolved. The CDR3 extends over 15 amino acids. Trimming shortened V by 0 bases and J by 1 base, and 7 bases separated the two germline ends. Germline V gives CDR1 KGHSH, CDR2 LQKENI. The CDR3 reads CASSPPSVSYNEQFF. In DNA, the CDR3 is TGTGCCAGCTCACCACCGAGCGTGTCCTACAATGAGCAGTTCTTC.

V is TRBV5-1 and J is TRBJ2-7, with D perhaps matching TRBD2 (6 bases). The germline V and J ends were trimmed by 4 bases and 7 bases, with 12 bases remaining between them. The CDR3 loop spans 12 amino acids. Germline values: CDR1 SGHRS, CDR2 YFSETQ. The DNA of the CDR3 is TGCGCCAGCAGCCAACGGGGAGGAGAGCAGTACTTC. This sequence encodes CASSQRGGEQYF.

V is TRBV19 and J is TRBJ2-3; possibly TRBD1 for D (5 bases). The CDR3 extends over 15 amino acids. V gave up 4 bases and J gave up 1 base, with 12 bases separating them. Per germline, CDR1 LNHDA and CDR2 SQIVND (reference sequence). DNA for the CDR3: TGTGCCAGTAGTACCCTAGACAGAGGCACAGATACGCAGTATTTT. As protein: CASSTLDRGTDTQYF.

This rearrangement joins TRBV7-9 to TRBJ2-7; TRBD1 aligns across 9 bases. CDR1 and CDR2 from the germline V gene are SEHNR and FQNEAQ (reference sequence). The CDR3 covers 15 residues. Trimming cost V 5 bases and J 3 bases; bases outside gene matches: 8. The CDR3 region is CASSTGQGFIYEQYF. The CDR3 coding sequence is TGTGCCAGCAGCACCGGACAGGGGTTTATCTACGAGCAGTACTTC. Complete variable domain (other parts from reference TRBV7-9 and TRBJ2-7): DTGVSQNPRHKITKRGQNVTFRCDPISEHNRLYWYRQTLGQGPEFLTYFQNEAQLEKSRLLSDRFSAERPKGSFSTLEIQRTEQGDSAMYLCASSTGQGFIYEQYFGPGTRLTVT.

The sample holds a few counts of this clone. This chain links TRBV7-2 with TRBJ1-5; no reliable D call. The CDR3 covers 13 residues. The V and J ends lost 4 bases and 5 bases respectively, with 9 bases between them. Germline assignment: CDR1 SGHTA and CDR2 FQGNSA. The CDR3: CASSSYHDQPQHF. The CDR3, as DNA: TGTGCCAGCAGCTCCTACCATGATCAGCCCCAGCATTTT.

The rearrangement links TRBV19 to TRBJ1-1; TRBD1 matches at 9 bases. V trimming: 6 bases; J trimming: 3 bases; junction bases outside the gene matches: 11. This CDR3 comprises 16 residues. From germline, CDR1 is LNHDA and CDR2 SQIVND (reference sequence). CDR3 region: CASSSPGQGGDTEAFF. The CDR3 DNA follows: TGTGCCAGTAGCTCTCCGGGACAGGGTGGGGACACTGAAGCTTTCTTT.

The chain employs TRBV5-1 and TRBJ1-2; 11 nucleotides line up with TRBD1. With V trimmed by 7 bases and J by 4 bases, 12 bases remained unmatched. The V gene's germline CDR1 is SGHRS and CDR2 YFSETQ. The CDR3 sequence is 16 residues long. The CDR3 DNA follows: TGCGCCAGCCGACCGGGACAGGGGGTTGGGGGCTATGGCTACACCTTC. Its protein is CASRPGQGVGGYGYTF.

This chain joins TRBV30 and TRBJ2-7; possibly TRBD2 for D (6 bases). The CDR3 length is 14 residues. V gave up 2 bases and J gave up 0 bases, with 11 bases separating them. Germline assignment: CDR1 GTSNPN and CDR2 SVGIG (reference sequence). The CDR3 coding sequence is TGTGCCTGGAGTAGGGACTCGAGCTCCTACGAGCAGTACTTC. Amino acids: CAWSRDSSSYEQYF.

This clone has only a few counts. The gene calls are TRBV5-8 and TRBJ1-1, with TRBD1 identical over 7 bases. Trimming cost V 4 bases and J 1 base; bases outside gene matches: 13. CDR1 is SGHTS, CDR2 YDEGEE, per germline. The CDR3 contains 17 residues. CDR3 nucleotides: TGTGCCAGCAGCAACACACAGGGGCTCTTTAGGAACACTGAAGCTTTCTTT. Translated, it gives CASSNTQGLFRNTEAFF.

The rearrangement uses TRBV28 and TRBJ2-2, with 9 bases aligning to TRBD1. Germline CDR1 and CDR2: MDHEN and SYDVKM. V shed 1 base and J 5 bases; nucleotides not matched to a gene: 8. The CDR3 length is 17 residues. The CDR3 region is CASSLLGQGSITGELFF. The CDR3 DNA reads TGTGCCAGCAGTTTATTGGGACAGGGATCGATAACCGGGGAGCTGTTTTTT. Filled out from reference TRBV28 and TRBJ2-2, the complete variable domain reads DVKVTQSSRYLVKRTGEKVFLECVQDMDHENMFWYRQDPGLGLRLIYFSYDVKMKEKGDIPEGYSVSREKKERFSLILESASTNQTSMYLCASSLLGQGSITGELFFGEGSRLTVL.

This chain joins TRBV6-4 and TRBJ1-2; D not resolved. The CDR3 length is 14 residues. The germline V gene has CDR1 MRHNA and CDR2 SNTAGT. The germline V and J ends were trimmed by 4 bases and 2 bases, with 11 bases remaining between them. Here the CDR3 DNA reads TGTGCCAGCAGTGCGGAGGGAGGGAACTATGGCTACACCTTC. Amino acid sequence: CASSAEGGNYGYTF.

The J gene is TRBJ1-3, the V gene TRBV5-1, with D maybe TRBD1 (5 bases). Germline V lookup: CDR1 SGHRS, CDR2 YFSETQ. V gave up 5 bases and J gave up 0 bases, with 12 bases separating them. The CDR3 totals 15 residues. This CDR3 is CASRPQVLSGNTIYF. The DNA for the CDR3 is TGCGCCAGCAGGCCACAGGTTCTCTCTGGAAACACCATATATTTT.

The CDR3 nucleotides read TGTGCCAGCAGTGACCCTACGGGTCTAGCGGGACCCCGATCAAACATTCAGTACTTC. Its translation is CASSDPTGLAGPRSNIQYF. J is TRBJ2-4 and V is TRBV6-1, with TRBD2 identical over 9 bases. Germline V gene data show CDR1 as MNHNS and CDR2 as SASEGT. CDR3 length equals 19 residues. The trim removed 3 bases at V and 6 bases at J, leaving 18 bases unmatched.

The chain recombines TRBV9 with TRBJ1-2; weak D call: TRBD1 (6 bases). The germline V gene encodes CDR1 SGDLS and CDR2 YYNGEE. The CDR3 covers 14 residues. Deletions cut 5 bases from V and 8 bases from J, with 19 bases between. The CDR3 reads CASRSSGAPGGYTF. The CDR3 nucleotides are TGTGCCAGCAGATCATCAGGGGCACCGGGGGGCTACACCTTC.

This chain joins TRBV5-6 and TRBJ1-5; D remains ambiguous. The germline CDR1 and CDR2 sequences are SGHDT and YYEEEE. This CDR3 is built from 17 residues. V was pared by 3 bases and J by 3 bases, with 19 bases between. The CDR3 coding sequence is TGTGCCAGCAGCTCCCCCGGATACCAGGTTACCAATCAGCCCCAGCATTTT. Amino acids: CASSSPGYQVTNQPQHF.